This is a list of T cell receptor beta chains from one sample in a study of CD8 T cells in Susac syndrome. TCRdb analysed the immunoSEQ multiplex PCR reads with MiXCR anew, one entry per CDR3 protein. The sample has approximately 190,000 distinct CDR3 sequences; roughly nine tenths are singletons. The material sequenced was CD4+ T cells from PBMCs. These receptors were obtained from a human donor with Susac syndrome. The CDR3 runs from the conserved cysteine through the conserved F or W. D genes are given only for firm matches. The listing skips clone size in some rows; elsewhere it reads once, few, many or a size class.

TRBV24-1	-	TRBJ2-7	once	CATPGRLNYEQYF	TGTGCCACCCCCGGACGGTTAAATTACGAGCAGTACTTC
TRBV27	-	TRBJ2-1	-	CASSLLVDNEQFF	TGTGCCAGCAGTTTATTAGTAGACAATGAGCAGTTCTTC
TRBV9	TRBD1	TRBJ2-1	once	CASSDRDRDYNEQFF	TGTGCCAGCAGCGACCGGGACAGGGATTACAATGAGCAGTTCTTC
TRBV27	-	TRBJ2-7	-	CLLVTSYEQYF	TGTCTCCTTGTTACCTCCTACGAGCAGTACTTC
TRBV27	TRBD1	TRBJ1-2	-	CASSRQGMAGGYTF	TGTGCCAGCAGTCGACAGGGGATGGCGGGAGGCTACACCTTC
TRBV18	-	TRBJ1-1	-	CASSQTRQRNTEAFF	TGTGCCAGCTCACAGACAAGACAGCGCAACACTGAAGCTTTCTTT
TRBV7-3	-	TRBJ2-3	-	CASSPRLGGTDTQYF	TGTGCCAGCAGCCCTCGTTTGGGAGGCACAGATACGCAGTATTTT
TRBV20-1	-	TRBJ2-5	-	CSAKPGPPRETQYF	TGCAGTGCTAAACCGGGACCCCCCCGAGAGACCCAGTACTTC
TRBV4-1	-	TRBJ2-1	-	CASSQGGRSSYNEQFF	TGCGCCAGCAGCCAAGGAGGGCGAAGCTCCTACAATGAGCAGTTCTTC
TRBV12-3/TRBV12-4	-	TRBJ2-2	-	CASSLEGMGAGELFF	TGTGCCAGCAGTTTAGAGGGGATGGGGGCCGGGGAGCTGTTTTTT
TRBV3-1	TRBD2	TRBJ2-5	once	CASSVLLAGGQETQYF	TGTGCCAGCAGCGTCTTACTAGCGGGCGGACAAGAGACCCAGTACTTC